These 5 T cell receptor beta chains were sequenced from one sample in a study of CD8 T cells in ankylosing spondylitis. TCRdb ran MiXCR on the 5' RACE reads and lists one entry per CDR3 protein. The sample includes some 220,000 distinct CDR3 sequences, 8% to 11% of them seen just once. Sequenced sample: blood, either unsorted or a sorted T cell fraction (not recorded which). Source of these receptors: a male donor with ankylosing spondylitis or in good health (not recorded which).

This clonotype was seen repeatedly, ten times or more. The V and J genes are TRBV12-3 or TRBV12-4 and TRBJ1-1; D is uncertain. V was trimmed by 6 bases and J by 6 bases, leaving 26 bases between them. The CDR3 loop spans 17 amino acids. CDR3: CASSFPSLGPHGAEAFF. For the CDR3, the DNA is TGTGCCAGCAGCTTCCCCTCACTAGGGCCCCACGGCGCTGAAGCTTTCTTT.

This clonotype was counted many times. The chain couples TRBV11-2 to TRBJ2-5; no definite D call. The V end lost 1 base, the J end lost 0 bases, and 9 bases lay between the germline ends. This CDR3 contains 15 residues. CDR1 is SGHAT, CDR2 FQNNGV, per germline. The CDR3 DNA reads TGTGCCAGCAGCTTAGTTCAACCCTACCAAGAGACCCAGTACTTC. Amino acids: CASSLVQPYQETQYF.

Remarks on this clonotype: At one boundary the junction diverges from the germline segment, which might be a read error. The chain employs TRBV7-9 and TRBJ1-1, with unresolved D. This CDR3 is built from 14 residues. Germline CDR1 reads SEHNR; CDR2 reads FQNEAQ (reference sequence). The CDR3 sequence is CSSNLPQANTEAFF. CDR3 DNA: TGTTCCAGCAACCTTCCCCAGGCGAACACTGAAGCTTTCTTT.

This clonotype was seen only a few times. The gene calls are TRBV29-1 and TRBJ2-2; tentative D call: TRBD2 (5 bases). The length of the CDR3 is 13 residues. V gave up 6 bases and J gave up 7 bases, with 15 bases separating them. In germline, CDR1 is SQVTM, CDR2 ANQGSEA. This CDR3 is CSVRAVGRGELFF. The CDR3 coding sequence is TGCAGCGTCCGAGCGGTTGGACGCGGGGAGCTGTTTTTT.

Many counts were recorded for this clonotype. This rearrangement joins TRBV27 to TRBJ2-7; 8 bases align to TRBD1. V trimming: 8 bases; J trimming: 0 bases; junction bases outside the gene matches: 3. Germline CDR1 reads MNHEY; CDR2 reads SMNVEV (reference sequence). The CDR3 is made up of 13 amino acids. CDR3 sequence: CASRQGNSYEQYF. DNA of the CDR3: TGTGCCAGCCGACAGGGGAACTCCTACGAGCAGTACTTC.